This T cell receptor beta chain came from a study of early T cells in non-severe SARS-CoV-2 infection. MiXCR, applied by TCRdb to the 5' RACE reads, yields one record per CDR3 protein. In the table there are tens of thousands of distinct CDR3 sequences, around 13% of which are singletons. The CDR3 contains 19 residues. The germline gives CDR1 SGHDN, CDR2 FVKESK. V was pared by 4 bases and J by 0 bases, with 14 bases of the junction left unmatched. V usage is TRBV14 and J usage is TRBJ1-3; 8 bases agree with TRBD1. The specimen sequenced was whole blood. The sequence came from an adult who was a healthcare worker with PCR-confirmed SARS-CoV-2 infection or an uninfected control (not recorded which). For the CDR3, the DNA is TGTGCCAGCAGCCCCGTAACTCCGGGACAGGACTTCTCTGGAAACACCATATATTTT. Translation gives CASSPVTPGQDFSGNTIYF.